The T cell receptor (beta chain) described here comes from a study of blood T cell repertoires in COVID-19. Study information: COVID-19 samples, acute and convalescent, were from the United States, Italy and Spain. PBMCs, B-cell-depleted T cells, or T cells were the source of the cDNA or gDNA that made up the material.

Authors' data handling: Researchers report that nucleated cell counts were estimated from reference gene primer amplification. Profiled with immunoSEQ multiplex PCR; TCRdb holds only in-frame clones, not every one. V, J and clone size reflect that table, while D and trimming were determined from the DNA. The sample lists 150,000 to 250,000 clones; around four fifths were seen once. This CDR3 is 16 amino acids long. Germline V gene data show CDR1 as LGHDT and CDR2 as YNNKEL (reference sequence). V lost 6 bases, J lost 5 bases, and 10 bases stayed unmatched. The chain couples TRBV3-1 (or the pseudogene TRBV3-2) to TRBJ2-5; 12 bases line up with TRBD2. The clonotype originates from a human donor with acute or convalescent COVID-19. The donor label of this sample is uncertain. Sequencing input: peripheral blood. CDR3 sequence reads: CASRLTSGSPWETQYF. CDR3 coding DNA: TGTGCCAGCAGATTGACTAGCGGGAGCCCGTGGGAGACCCAGTACTTC.